These 9 T cell receptor beta chains originate from one sample sequenced in a study of shared clonotypes between healthy human individuals. CD45RO-negative CD8 cells positively selected for CCR7 made up the naive population, which excluded terminally differentiated effector memory CD45RA+ cells. Only in-frame clones appear in the TCRdb table, and some are missing; sequencing was by immunoSEQ multiplex PCR. The data contain over 2 million clones, just under 95% of them singletons. Sequenced material: naive CD8+ T cells sorted from blood. These receptors were collected from a man aged 18 to 29 in good health.

The chain has TRBV27 and TRBJ1-5; D gene unclear. Germline CDR1 is MNHEY and CDR2 is SMNVEV (reference sequence). Trimming took off 6 bases at V and 2 bases at J, with 5 bases between the two ends. The CDR3 is made up of 12 amino acids. The DNA of the CDR3 is TGTGCCAGCAGGGAAGGCAATCAGCCCCAGCATTTT. Encoded protein: CASREGNQPQHF.

The chain links TRBV6-5 to TRBJ1-1; D not resolved. Germline V lookup: CDR1 MNHEY, CDR2 SVGAGI. Trimming took off 1 base at V and 4 bases at J, with 10 bases between the two ends. The CDR3 has 14 amino acids. This chain's CDR3 is CASSYWEDSTEAFF. The CDR3 DNA follows: TGTGCCAGCAGTTACTGGGAGGATAGCACTGAAGCTTTCTTT.

This chain links TRBV14 with TRBJ2-6; D is possibly TRBD2 (6 bases). CDR3 length equals 19 residues. The ends were cut back, 0 bases at V and 0 bases at J, with 15 bases in the middle. Per germline, CDR1 SGHDN and CDR2 FVKESK. This CDR3 is CASSQEEGTPFSGANVLTF. In DNA form, the CDR3 reads TGTGCCAGCAGCCAAGAGGAGGGGACTCCCTTCTCTGGGGCCAACGTCCTGACTTTC.

The rearrangement joins TRBV13 to TRBJ2-2, with D unclear. The CDR3 is 14 residues long. The germline V gene encodes CDR1 PRHDT and CDR2 FYEKMQ (reference sequence). V was trimmed by 8 bases and J by 3 bases, leaving 13 bases between them. CDR3 nucleotide sequence: TGTGCCAGCGAGGCGGATTCCCACACCGGGGAGCTGTTTTTT. As protein: CASEADSHTGELFF.

Concerning this clone: The same CDR3 is also encoded by other DNA sequences in this sample. This CDR3 is CASSYSQGNYGYTF. The CDR3 coding sequence is TGTGCCAGCAGTTACTCCCAGGGGAACTATGGCTACACCTTC. The J gene is TRBJ1-2, the V gene TRBV6-5; D is perhaps TRBD1 (6 bases). V lost 0 bases, J lost 2 bases, and 7 bases lay in between. In germline, CDR1 is MNHEY, CDR2 SVGAGI. CDR3 size: 14 residues.

In this sample, this clone turned up once. The chain has TRBV15 and TRBJ2-1; unclear D gene. CDR1 is LNHNV, CDR2 YYDKDF, per germline (reference sequence). Trimming cost V 3 bases and J 11 bases, with 14 bases left between them. The CDR3 totals 13 residues. CDR3 protein: CATSSADGLKQFF. CDR3 bases: TGTGCCACCAGCAGTGCAGACGGATTAAAGCAGTTCTTC. The full variable domain, completed using reference TRBV15 and TRBJ2-1, is DAMVIQNPRYQVTQFGKPVTLSCSQTLNHNVMYWYQQKSSQAPKLLFHYYDKDFNNEADTPDNFQSRRPNTSFCFLDIRSPGLGDTAMYLCATSSADGLKQFFGPGTRLTVL.

The chain joins TRBV13 to TRBJ2-7; 7 bases agree with TRBD1. The CDR3 has 16 amino acids. Per the germline V gene, CDR1 is PRHDT and CDR2 is FYEKMQ (reference sequence). The ends lost 5 bases at V and 6 bases at J; junction bases unmatched: 16. The CDR3 nucleotides are TGTGCCAGCAGCGCGTCCCTTGACAGGGCTTTGGGCGAGCAGTACTTC. Translating it yields CASSASLDRALGEQYF. Full variable domain (remainder filled in from reference TRBV13 and TRBJ2-7): AAGVIQSPRHLIKEKRETATLKCYPIPRHDTVYWYQQGPGQDPQFLISFYEKMQSDKGSIPDRFSAQQFSDYHSELNMSSLELGDSALYFCASSASLDRALGEQYFGPGTRLTVT.

This clone was recorded only once. The V gene is TRBV12-5, the J gene TRBJ1-3, with TRBD1 as a possible D gene (5 bases). This CDR3 has 15 amino acids. CDR1 and CDR2 (germline): LGHNT, FRNRAP. The CDR3, as DNA: TGTGCCCTCGGAAGGGACGCGAACTCTGGAAACACCATATATTTT. Translating it yields CALGRDANSGNTIYF.

The chain uses TRBV6-1 and TRBJ2-1, with 7 positions matching TRBD1. This CDR3 comprises 13 residues. Germline V lookup: CDR1 MNHNS, CDR2 SASEGT. J was trimmed by 8 bases and V by 7 bases; bases with no gene match: 8. CDR3 nucleotide sequence: TGTGCCAGCAAGGGGACAGAGTCGGATGAGCAGTTCTTC. Translated: CASKGTESDEQFF.